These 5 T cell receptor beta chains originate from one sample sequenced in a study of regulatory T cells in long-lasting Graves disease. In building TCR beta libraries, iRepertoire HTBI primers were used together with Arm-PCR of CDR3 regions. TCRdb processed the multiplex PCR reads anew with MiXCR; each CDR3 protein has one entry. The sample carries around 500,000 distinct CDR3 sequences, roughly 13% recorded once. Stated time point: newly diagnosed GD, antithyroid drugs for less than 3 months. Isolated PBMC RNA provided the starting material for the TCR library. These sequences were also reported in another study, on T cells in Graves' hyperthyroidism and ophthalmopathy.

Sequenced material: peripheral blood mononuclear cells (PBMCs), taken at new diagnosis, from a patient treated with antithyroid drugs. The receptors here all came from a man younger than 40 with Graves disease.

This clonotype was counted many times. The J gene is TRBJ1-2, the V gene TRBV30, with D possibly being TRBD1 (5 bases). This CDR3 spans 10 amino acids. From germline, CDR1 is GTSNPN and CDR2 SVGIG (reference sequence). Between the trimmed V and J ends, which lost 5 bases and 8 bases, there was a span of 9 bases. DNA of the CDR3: TGTGCCTGGCTGGGGGTCGGCTACACCTTC. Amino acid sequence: CAWLGVGYTF.

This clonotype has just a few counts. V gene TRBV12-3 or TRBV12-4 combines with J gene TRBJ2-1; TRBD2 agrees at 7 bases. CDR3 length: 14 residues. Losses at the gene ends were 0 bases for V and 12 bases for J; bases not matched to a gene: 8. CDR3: CASSLARLAAVQFF. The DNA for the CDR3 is TGTGCCAGCAGTTTAGCGAGGCTAGCGGCGGTGCAGTTCTTC.

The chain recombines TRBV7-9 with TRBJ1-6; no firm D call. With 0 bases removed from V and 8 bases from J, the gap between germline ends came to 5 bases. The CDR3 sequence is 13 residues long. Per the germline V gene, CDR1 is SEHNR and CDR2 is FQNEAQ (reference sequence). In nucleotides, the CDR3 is TGTGCCAGCAGCTTAGCGACCGATTCACCCCTCCACTTT. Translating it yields CASSLATDSPLHF.

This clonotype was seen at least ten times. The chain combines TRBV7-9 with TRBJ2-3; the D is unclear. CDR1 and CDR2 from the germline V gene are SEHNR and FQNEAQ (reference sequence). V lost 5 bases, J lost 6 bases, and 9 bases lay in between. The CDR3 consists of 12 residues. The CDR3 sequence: CASSLNWDTQYF. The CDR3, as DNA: TGTGCCAGCAGCCTGAACTGGGATACGCAGTATTTT.

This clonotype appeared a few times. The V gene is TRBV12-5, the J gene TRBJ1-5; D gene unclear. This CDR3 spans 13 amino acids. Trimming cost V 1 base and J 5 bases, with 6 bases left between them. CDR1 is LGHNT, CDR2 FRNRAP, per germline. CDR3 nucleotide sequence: TGTGCTAGTGGTTTGGGCCGAGATCAGCCCCAGCATTTT. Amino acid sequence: CASGLGRDQPQHF.